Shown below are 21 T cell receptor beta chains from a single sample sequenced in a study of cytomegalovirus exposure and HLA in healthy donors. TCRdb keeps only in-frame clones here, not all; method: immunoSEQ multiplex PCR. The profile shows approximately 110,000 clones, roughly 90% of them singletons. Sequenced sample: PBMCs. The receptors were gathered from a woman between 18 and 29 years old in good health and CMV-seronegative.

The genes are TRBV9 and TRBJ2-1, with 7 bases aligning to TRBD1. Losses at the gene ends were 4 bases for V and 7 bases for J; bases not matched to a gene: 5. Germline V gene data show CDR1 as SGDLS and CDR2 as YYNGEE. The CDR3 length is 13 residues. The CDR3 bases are TGTGCCAGCAGCCTAGACAGGGTGAATGAGCAGTTCTTC. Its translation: CASSLDRVNEQFF.

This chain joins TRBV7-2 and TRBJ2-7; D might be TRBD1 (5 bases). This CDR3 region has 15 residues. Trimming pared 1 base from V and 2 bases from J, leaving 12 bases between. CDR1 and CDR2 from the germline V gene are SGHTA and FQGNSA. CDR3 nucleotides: TGTGCCAGCAGCTTAGGGGCGGCAGGGACCTACGAGCAGTACTTC. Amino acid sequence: CASSLGAAGTYEQYF.

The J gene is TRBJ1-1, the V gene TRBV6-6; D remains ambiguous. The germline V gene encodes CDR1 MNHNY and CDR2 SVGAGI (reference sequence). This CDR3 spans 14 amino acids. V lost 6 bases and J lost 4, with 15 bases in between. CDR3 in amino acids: CASRVGKAGTEAFF. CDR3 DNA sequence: TGTGCCAGCAGGGTCGGCAAAGCGGGCACTGAAGCTTTCTTT.

The CDR3 region has the DNA TGTGCCAGCAGCCCGGACAGGGCCCGAGGGACCCAGTACTTC. Its translation is CASSPDRARGTQYF. The chain couples TRBV11-1 to TRBJ2-5; TRBD1 matches 8 bases. Trimming cost V 5 bases and J 7 bases; bases outside gene matches: 9. Germline CDR1 reads SGHAT; CDR2 reads FQDESV (reference sequence). The CDR3 is 14 residues long.

The CDR3 DNA is TGTGCCAGCCAGGGACAGAACTATGGCTACACCTTC. Translation: CASQGQNYGYTF. The J gene is TRBJ1-2, the V gene TRBV5-6; 7 bases agree with TRBD1. Germline lookup yields CDR1 SGHDT and CDR2 YYEEEE. There are 12 residues in the CDR3. V gave up 7 bases and J gave up 2 bases; unmatched junction bases: 2.

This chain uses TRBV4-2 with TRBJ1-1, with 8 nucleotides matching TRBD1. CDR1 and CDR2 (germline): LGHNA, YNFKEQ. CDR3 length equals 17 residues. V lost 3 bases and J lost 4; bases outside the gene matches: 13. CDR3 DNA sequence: TGTGCCAGCAGCCAGGATCGACAGGGGCTCGTGAGCACTGAAGCTTTCTTT. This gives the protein CASSQDRQGLVSTEAFF.

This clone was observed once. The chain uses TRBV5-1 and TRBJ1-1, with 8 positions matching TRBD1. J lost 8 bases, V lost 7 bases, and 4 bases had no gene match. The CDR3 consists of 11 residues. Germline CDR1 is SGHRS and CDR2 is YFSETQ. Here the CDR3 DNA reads TGCGCCAGCGTCGGGGACAGGGAAGCTTTCTTT. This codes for CASVGDREAFF. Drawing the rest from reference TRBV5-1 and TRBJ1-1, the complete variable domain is KAGVTQTPRYLIKTRGQQVTLSCSPISGHRSVSWYQQTPGQGLQFLFEYFSETQRNKGNFPGRFSGRQFSNSRSEMNVSTLELGDSALYLCASVGDREAFFGQGTRLTVV.

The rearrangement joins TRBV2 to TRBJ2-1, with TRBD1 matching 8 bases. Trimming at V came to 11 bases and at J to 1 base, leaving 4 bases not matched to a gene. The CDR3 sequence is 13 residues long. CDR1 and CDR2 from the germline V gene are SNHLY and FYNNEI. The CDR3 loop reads CAGQGASYNEQFF. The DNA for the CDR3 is TGTGCCGGGCAGGGGGCTTCCTACAATGAGCAGTTCTTC.

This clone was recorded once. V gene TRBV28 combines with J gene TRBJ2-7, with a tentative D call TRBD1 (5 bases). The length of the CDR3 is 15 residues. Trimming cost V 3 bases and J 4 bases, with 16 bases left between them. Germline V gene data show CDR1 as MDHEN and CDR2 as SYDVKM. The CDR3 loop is CASSFPQETAYEQYF. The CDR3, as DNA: TGTGCCAGCAGTTTCCCGCAGGAGACAGCTTACGAGCAGTACTTC.

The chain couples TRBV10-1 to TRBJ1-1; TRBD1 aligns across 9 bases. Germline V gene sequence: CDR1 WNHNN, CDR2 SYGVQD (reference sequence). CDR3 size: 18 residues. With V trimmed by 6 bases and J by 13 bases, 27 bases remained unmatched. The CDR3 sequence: CASRGGVGRTGEGWWVFF. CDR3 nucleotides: TGCGCCAGCAGAGGGGGAGTGGGACGGACAGGGGAAGGATGGTGGGTTTTCTTT.

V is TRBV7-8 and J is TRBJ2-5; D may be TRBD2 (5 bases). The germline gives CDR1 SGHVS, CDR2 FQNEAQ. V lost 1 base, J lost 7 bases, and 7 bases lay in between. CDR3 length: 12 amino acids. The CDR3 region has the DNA TGTGCCAGCAGCTTAGAACTAGGGACCCAGTACTTC. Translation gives CASSLELGTQYF.

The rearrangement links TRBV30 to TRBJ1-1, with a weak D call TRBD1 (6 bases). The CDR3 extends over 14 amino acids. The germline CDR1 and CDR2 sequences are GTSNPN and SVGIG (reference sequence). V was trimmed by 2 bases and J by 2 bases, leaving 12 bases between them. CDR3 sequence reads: CAWSFLQGNTEAFF. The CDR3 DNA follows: TGTGCCTGGAGTTTCCTACAGGGAAACACTGAAGCTTTCTTT.

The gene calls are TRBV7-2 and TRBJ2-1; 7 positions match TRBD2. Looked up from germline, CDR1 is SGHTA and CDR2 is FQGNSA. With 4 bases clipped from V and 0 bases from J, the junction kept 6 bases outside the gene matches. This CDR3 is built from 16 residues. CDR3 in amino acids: CASSWSGTSSYNEQFF. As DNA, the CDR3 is TGTGCCAGCAGCTGGAGCGGGACTTCCTCCTACAATGAGCAGTTCTTC.

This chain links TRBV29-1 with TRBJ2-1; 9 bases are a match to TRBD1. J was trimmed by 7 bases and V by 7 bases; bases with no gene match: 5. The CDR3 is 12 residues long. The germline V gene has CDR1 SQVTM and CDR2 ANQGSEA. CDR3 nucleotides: TGCAGCGCCCCGGGACAGGGTAATGAGCAGTTCTTC. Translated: CSAPGQGNEQFF.

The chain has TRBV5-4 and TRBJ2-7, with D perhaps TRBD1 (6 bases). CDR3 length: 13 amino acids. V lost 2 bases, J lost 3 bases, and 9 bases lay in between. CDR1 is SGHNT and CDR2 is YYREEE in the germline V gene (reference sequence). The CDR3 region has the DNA TGTGCCAGCAGCTTCCGAGGGGGCTACGAGCAGTACTTC. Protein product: CASSFRGGYEQYF. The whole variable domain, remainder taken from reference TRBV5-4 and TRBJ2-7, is ETGVTQSPTHLIKTRGQQVTLRCSSQSGHNTVSWYQQALGQGPQFIFQYYREEENGRGNFPPRFSGLQFPNYSSELNVNALELDDSALYLCASSFRGGYEQYFGPGTRLTVT.

The chain's CDR3 is CASSLYRAGYNEQFF. CDR3 in DNA: TGTGCCAGCAGTTTATACAGAGCGGGGTACAATGAGCAGTTCTTC. This chain links TRBV28 with TRBJ2-1; 7 nucleotides line up with TRBD2. The V gene's germline CDR1 is MDHEN and CDR2 SYDVKM. J was trimmed by 4 bases and V by 1 base; bases with no gene match: 4. The CDR3 extends over 15 amino acids.

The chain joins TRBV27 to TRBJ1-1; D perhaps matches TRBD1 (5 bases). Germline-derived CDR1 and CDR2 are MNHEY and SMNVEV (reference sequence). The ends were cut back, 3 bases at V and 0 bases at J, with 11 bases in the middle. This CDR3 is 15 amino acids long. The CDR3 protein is CASSFRVPMNTEAFF. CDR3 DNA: TGTGCCAGCAGTTTCAGGGTCCCAATGAACACTGAAGCTTTCTTT.

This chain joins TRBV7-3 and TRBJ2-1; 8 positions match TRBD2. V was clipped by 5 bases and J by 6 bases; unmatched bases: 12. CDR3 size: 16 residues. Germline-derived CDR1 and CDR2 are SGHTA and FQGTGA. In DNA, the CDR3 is TGTGCCAGCAGCCCGGGGCCGGGACTAGACGTCAATGAGCAGTTCTTC. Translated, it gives CASSPGPGLDVNEQFF.

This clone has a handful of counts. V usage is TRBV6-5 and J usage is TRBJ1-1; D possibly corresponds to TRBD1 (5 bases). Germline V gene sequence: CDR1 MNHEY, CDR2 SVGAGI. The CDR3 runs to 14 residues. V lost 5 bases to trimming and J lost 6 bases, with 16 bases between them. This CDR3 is CASSRSTDPSEAFF. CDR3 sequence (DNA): TGTGCCAGCAGTAGATCGACAGACCCCTCTGAAGCTTTCTTT.

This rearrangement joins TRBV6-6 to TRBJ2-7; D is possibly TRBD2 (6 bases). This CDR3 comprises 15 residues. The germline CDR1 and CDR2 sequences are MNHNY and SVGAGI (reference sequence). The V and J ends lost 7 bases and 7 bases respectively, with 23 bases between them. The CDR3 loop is CASNDYGTPMEEQYF. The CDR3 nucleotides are TGTGCCAGCAACGACTATGGGACTCCTATGGAGGAGCAGTACTTC.

CDR3 sequence reads: CASSLAGQQHGYTF. Written as DNA, the CDR3 is TGTGCCAGCAGCTTAGCGGGACAGCAACATGGCTACACCTTC. V is TRBV7-2 and J is TRBJ1-2; TRBD1 matches 7 bases. V dropped 0 bases and J dropped 6; count of bases not matched to a gene: 4. In germline, CDR1 is SGHTA, CDR2 FQGNSA. The CDR3 loop spans 14 amino acids.